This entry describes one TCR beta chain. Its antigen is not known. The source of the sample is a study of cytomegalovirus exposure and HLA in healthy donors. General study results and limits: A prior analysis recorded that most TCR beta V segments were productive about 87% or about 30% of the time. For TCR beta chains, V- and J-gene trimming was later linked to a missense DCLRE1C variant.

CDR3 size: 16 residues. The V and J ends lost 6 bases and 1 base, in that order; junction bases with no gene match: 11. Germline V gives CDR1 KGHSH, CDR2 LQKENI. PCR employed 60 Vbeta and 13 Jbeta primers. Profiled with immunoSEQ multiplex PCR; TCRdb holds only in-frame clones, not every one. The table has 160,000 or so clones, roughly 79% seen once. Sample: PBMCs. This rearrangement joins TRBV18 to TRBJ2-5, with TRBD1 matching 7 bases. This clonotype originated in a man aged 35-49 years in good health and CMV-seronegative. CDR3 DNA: TGTGCCAGCTCGCTCTATGAAGGGGGCCCCCAAGAGACCCAGTACTTC. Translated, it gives CASSLYEGGPQETQYF. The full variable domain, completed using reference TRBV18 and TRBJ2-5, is NAGVMQNPRHLVRRRGQEARLRCSPMKGHSHVYWYRQLPEEGLKFMVYLQKENIIDESGMPKERFSAEFPKEGPSILRIQQVVRGDSAAYFCASSLYEGGPQETQYFGPGTRLLVL.